The next 9 T cell receptor beta chains were all read from a single sample in a study of T cell clonality in common variable immunodeficiency. Here immunoSEQ multiplex PCR was the method, and the copy in TCRdb shows in-frame clones only, minus some. The sample yields under 45,000 clones, without any singletons. The specimen was peripheral blood mononuclear cells. All receptors derive from a person between 18 and 70 years old in good health.

This clone was counted at least ten times. Coverage ceases 3 residues before the CDR3 finishes, and the germline J gene fills in the end. This chain connects TRBV20-1 to TRBJ1-2, with D perhaps TRBD1 (6 bases). This CDR3 region has 12 residues. Germline lookup yields CDR1 DFQATT and CDR2 SNEGSKA (reference sequence). The sequenced part of the CDR3 DNA is TGCGTCGGTACAGGGAATGACTATGGC. Translated, it gives CVGTGNDYG. The full CDR3 protein is CVGTGNDYGYTF.

This clone was counted ten times or more. The read finishes 3 residues shy of the CDR3 end, and the germline J gene is used to complete it. The rearrangement links TRBV6-2 or TRBV6-3 to TRBJ2-2; TRBD1 agrees at 7 bases. The CDR3 is 14 amino acids. V trimming: 5 bases; J trimming: 3 bases; junction bases outside the gene matches: 3. Per germline, CDR1 MNHEY and CDR2 SVGEGT. The CDR3 sequence is CASSRQGDTGELFF. The DNA read from the CDR3 is TGTGCCAGCAGTAGACAGGGAGACACCGGGGAG.

Ten or more counts support this clone. Read sequence stops 3 residues before the CDR3 end, and the germline J gene provides the missing end. This chain joins TRBV5-1 and TRBJ2-7; weak D call: TRBD1 (5 bases). CDR3 size: 13 residues. Per the germline V gene, CDR1 is SGHRS and CDR2 is YFSETQ. Trimming cost V 7 bases and J 4 bases, with 15 bases left between them. The CDR3 here is CASAQSQGYEQYF. The covered CDR3 bases are TGCGCCAGCGCCCAATCTCAGGGTTACGAG.

This clone appeared many times. The read halts 3 residues ahead of the CDR3 end, with the missing end drawn from the germline J gene. J is TRBJ1-5 and V is TRBV30; D is unresolved. Looked up from germline, CDR1 is GTSNPN and CDR2 is SVGIG (reference sequence). V dropped 1 base and J dropped 5 bases, with 9 bases sitting between them. The CDR3 runs to 13 residues. The covered CDR3 bases are TGTGCCTGGAGTGACGATAGTCATCAGCCC. Translated: CAWSDDSHQP. The entire CDR3 sequence reads CAWSDDSHQPQHF.

This clone has at least ten counts. Sequencing ends 3 residues short of the CDR3 end; the germline J gene provides the rest. The V and J genes are TRBV24-1 and TRBJ1-4; 7 bases fit TRBD1. Germline V gives CDR1 KGHDR, CDR2 SFDVKD. The length of the CDR3 is 14 residues. Trimming took 2 bases from V and 8 from J; bases not matched to a gene: 4. The CDR3 sequence: CATSDSGQTEKLFF. Partial CDR3 DNA: TGTGCCACCAGTGATTCGGGACAGACGGAAAAA.

A note on this clone: The observed sequence ends 3 residues before the CDR3 terminus, with the missing tail filled in from the germline J gene. The rearrangement joins TRBV7-3 to TRBJ1-2, with D tentatively TRBD1 (6 bases). The CDR3 consists of 13 residues. Germline CDR1 reads SGHTA; CDR2 reads FQGTGA. The part of the CDR3 DNA that was read is TGTGCCAGCAGCTTAAGGACAGACGATACC. Its protein is CASSLRTDDT. The entire CDR3 sequence reads CASSLRTDDTYTF.

This clone showed up many times. From the germline J gene comes the end of the CDR3, since the read stops 3 residues before it. The gene calls are TRBV23-1 and TRBJ2-7, with TRBD1 matching over 10 bases. TRBV23-1 is known as an ORF, though its function is uncertain. The CDR3 extends over 20 amino acids. V lost 0 bases, J lost 3 bases, and 17 bases stayed unmatched. The CDR3 bases that were read are TGCGCCAGCAGTCAATCTCCGAGACAGGGGGCCCCGGTCCCAAACTACGAG. Protein product: CASSQSPRQGAPVPNYE. In full, the CDR3 reads CASSQSPRQGAPVPNYEQYF.

This clone was seen ten or more times. Read sequence stops 3 residues before the CDR3 end, and the germline J gene provides the missing end. The V and J genes are TRBV7-2 and TRBJ2-3, with a weak D call TRBD1 (6 bases). V shed 5 bases and J shed 7 bases, with 16 bases lying between them. This CDR3 has 14 amino acids. The germline V gene encodes CDR1 SGHTA and CDR2 FQGNSA. Partial CDR3 DNA: TGTGCCAGCAGCCCAGGGGATCAAAGGAATACG. Residues: CASSPGDQRNT. The entire CDR3 reads CASSPGDQRNTQYF.

There are many counts of this clone. The read terminates 3 residues before the CDR3 end, so the remaining end is supplied by the germline J gene. The V call is TRBV19, the J call TRBJ2-7; the match to TRBD2 covers 12 bases. Trimming removed 5 bases from V and 6 bases from J; junction bases left unmatched: 8. The germline V gene has CDR1 LNHDA and CDR2 SQIVND (reference sequence). The CDR3 consists of 15 residues. The CDR3 is CASSQPRLAGVEQYF. CDR3 DNA, as far as it was read: TGTGCCAGTAGTCAGCCGAGACTAGCGGGAGTCGAG.